This T cell receptor beta chain was observed in a study of blood T cell repertoires in COVID-19. The germline V gene has CDR1 KGHSH and CDR2 LQKENI. The CDR3 length is 17 residues. Trimming took 2 bases from V and 6 from J, leaving 22 bases between them. Participants were placed into cohorts based on the clinical history they reported. Data came from immunoSEQ multiplex PCR; TCRdb stores just in-frame clones and leaves some out. In the table there are 150,000 to 200,000 clones, around 80% of which are singletons. Sequences were obtained from PBMCs or T cells enriched from blood (not recorded which). This chain uses TRBV18 with TRBJ1-2; no reliable D call. This clonotype was obtained from a middle-aged man who had recovered from COVID-19. CDR3 sequence: CASSPARARGGGNGYTF. CDR3 nucleotides: TGTGCCAGCTCACCAGCTAGAGCTAGAGGTGGAGGAAATGGCTACACCTTC.